This TCR beta chain was captured by sequencing in a study of CD8 T cells in Susac syndrome. The authors carried out high-throughput sequencing of TCR beta. They applied it to CD8+ and CD4+ T cells obtained from blood. The CD8+ and CD4+ T cells were negatively isolated, with the TEMRA cells enriched by FACS. This clonotype was observed once. Antigen unknown. The authors reverse transcribed roughly 0.5 to 1 ug RNA with random hexamers. Multiplex immunoSEQ PCR targeted 54 Vbeta and 13 Jbeta TCR beta segments. TCRdb re-called the immunoSEQ multiplex PCR reads with MiXCR, one entry per CDR3 protein. The sample has about 240,000 distinct CDR3 sequences, approximately 95% seen once. Study results and caveats: The study admitted that it had a relatively small number of individuals in its TCR sequencing and HLA analysis.

Germline CDR1 and CDR2: SQVTM and ANQGSEA. The V and J ends lost 8 bases and 1 base respectively, with 23 bases between them. The CDR3 is 16 amino acids. The receptor comes from a human donor with Susac syndrome. Sequences were obtained from CD4+ T cells from PBMCs. The chain recombines TRBV29-1 with TRBJ1-1, with a tentative D call TRBD1 (6 bases). The CDR3 here is CSITGGGPNRNTEAFF. The CDR3 region has the DNA TGCAGCATCACAGGCGGGGGGCCGAATAGGAACACTGAAGCTTTCTTT.